This T cell receptor (beta chain) appears in the sequencing data of a study of CXCR3-negative and CXCR3-positive naive CD8 T cells. Study-level results: CXCR3-expressing naive cells carried TRB CDR3s more hydrophobic than those of CXCR3-negative naive cells. Cryopreserved cells partially lost CXCR3 expression, and fresh PBMCs were used in most assays.

In the case of this clonotype: Its cognate antigen is unknown.

Triplicate approximately 320,000-cell sorts were made of each CD8+ T cell subset. CD45RO-CCR7+CD27+CD95- marked naive CD8+ T cells. The germline gives CDR1 SQVTM, CDR2 ANQGSEA. The CDR3 is made up of 12 amino acids. UMI-labeled TRB cDNA libraries were prepared by 5' RACE. TCRdb re-called the 5' RACE reads and shows each CDR3 protein once, DNA omitted. The table counts tens of thousands of distinct CDR3 sequences; roughly 4.4% lies in the top ten. This receptor was taken from a human donor in good health. Some clones in this sample may be carry-over from other donors' samples. The genes are TRBV29-1 and TRBJ1-1. The sequenced sample was naive CXCR3+ CD8+ T cells from blood. Stated subset: CD45RO-CCR7+CD27+CD95- naive CD8+ T cells expressing CXCR3 (TNR3+). The CDR3 region is CSVGIMNTEAFF.